The rows below give T cell receptor beta chains drawn from one sample of a study of T cell responses to AZD1222 COVID-19 vaccine. The protocol was immunoSEQ multiplex PCR, while the TCRdb copy is restricted to in-frame clones and leaves out a portion. The sample holds about 100,000 clones, around 87% seen once. Sequenced here: peripheral blood, sampled on day 0 of MenACWY control vaccination. Every receptor here comes from an adult in good health. The CDR3 runs from the conserved cysteine through the conserved F or W. The order of the fields is CDR3 length, V gene, J gene, D gene, CDR3 protein, CDR3 DNA. The D gene is left open where the match is weak.

length: 14
V: TRBV28
J: TRBJ1-5
D: .
CDR3: CASSFNGDLRPQHF
DNA: TGTGCCAGCAGTTTTAACGGGGACCTTCGGCCCCAGCATTTT

length: 15
V: TRBV11-2
J: TRBJ2-5
D: TRBD2
CDR3: CASSYGGGGGETQYF
DNA: TGTGCCAGCAGCTATGGCGGCGGGGGGGGAGAGACCCAGTACTTC

length: 14
V: TRBV7-2
J: TRBJ1-4
D: .
CDR3: CASSSQGSNEKLFF
DNA: TGTGCCAGCAGCTCACAGGGCTCTAATGAAAAACTGTTTTTT

length: 14
V: TRBV6-1
J: TRBJ1-1
D: .
CDR3: CASSELGRAAEAFF
DNA: TGTGCCAGCAGTGAATTGGGTAGGGCCGCTGAAGCTTTCTTT

length: 14
V: TRBV6-5
J: TRBJ2-7
D: .
CDR3: CASSLDRTGDEQYF
DNA: TGTGCCAGCAGCCTGGACAGGACGGGGGACGAGCAGTACTTC

length: 14
V: TRBV27
J: TRBJ2-7
D: TRBD1
CDR3: CASSRDRASYEQYF
DNA: TGTGCCAGCAGCCGAGACAGGGCTTCCTACGAGCAGTACTTC

length: 12
V: TRBV30
J: TRBJ2-3
D: .
CDR3: CAWGWGIDTQYF
DNA: TGTGCCTGGGGCTGGGGGATCGATACGCAGTATTTT

length: 15
V: TRBV11-2
J: TRBJ2-1
D: TRBD2
CDR3: CASSLRAGVDNEQFF
DNA: TGTGCCAGCAGCTTAAGGGCGGGAGTTGACAATGAGCAGTTCTTC

length: 11
V: TRBV30
J: TRBJ1-2
D: .
CDR3: CAWRGVPSYTF
DNA: TGTGCCTGGAGGGGGGTCCCGAGCTACACCTTC

length: 15
V: TRBV2
J: TRBJ2-3
D: .
CDR3: CASSVKRHSADTQYF
DNA: TGTGCCAGCAGTGTTAAGAGGCACAGCGCAGATACGCAGTATTTT